This TCR beta chain was found in a study of blood T cell repertoires in COVID-19. Germline lookup yields CDR1 DFQATT and CDR2 SNEGSKA (reference sequence). The CDR3 loop spans 10 amino acids. The germline V and J ends were trimmed by 6 bases and 3 bases, with 5 bases remaining between them. Original methodology: Nucleated cell number was recorded as an estimate derived from reference gene primer amplification. This table comes from immunoSEQ multiplex PCR, and its TCRdb copy is limited to in-frame clones, with some not included. Clonal size and the V and J genes are those of that table, whereas D and trimming came from the DNA. The repertoire includes about 480,000 clones, around nine tenths of them detected once, and less than 2% sits in the top ten.

The source material was PBMCs or T cells enriched from blood (not recorded which). The TCR comes from a woman in her forties who had recovered from COVID-19. The chain recombines TRBV20-1 with TRBJ1-2, with no clear D. For the CDR3, the DNA is TGCAGTGCCGAGTACTATGGCTACACCTTC. Amino acid sequence: CSAEYYGYTF.